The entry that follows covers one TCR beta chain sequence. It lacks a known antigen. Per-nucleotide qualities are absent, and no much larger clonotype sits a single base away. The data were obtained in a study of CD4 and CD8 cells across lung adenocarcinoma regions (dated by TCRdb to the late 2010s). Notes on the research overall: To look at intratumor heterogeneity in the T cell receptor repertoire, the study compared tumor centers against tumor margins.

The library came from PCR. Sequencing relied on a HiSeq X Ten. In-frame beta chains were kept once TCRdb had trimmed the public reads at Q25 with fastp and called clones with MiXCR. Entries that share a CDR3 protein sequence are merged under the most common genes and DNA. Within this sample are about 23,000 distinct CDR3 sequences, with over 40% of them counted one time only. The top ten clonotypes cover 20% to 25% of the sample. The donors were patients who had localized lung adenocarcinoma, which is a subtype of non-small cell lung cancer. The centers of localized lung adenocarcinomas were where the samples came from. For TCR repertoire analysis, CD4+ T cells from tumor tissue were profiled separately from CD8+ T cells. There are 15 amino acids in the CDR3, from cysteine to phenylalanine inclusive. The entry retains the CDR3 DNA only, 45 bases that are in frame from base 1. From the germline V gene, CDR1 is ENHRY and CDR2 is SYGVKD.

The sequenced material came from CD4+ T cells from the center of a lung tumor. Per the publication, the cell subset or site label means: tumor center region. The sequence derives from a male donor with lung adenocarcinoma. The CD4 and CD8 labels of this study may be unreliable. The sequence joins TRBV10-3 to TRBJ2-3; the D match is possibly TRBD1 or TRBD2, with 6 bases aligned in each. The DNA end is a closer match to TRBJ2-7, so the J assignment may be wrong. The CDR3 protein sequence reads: CAAGHGGGHKDTQYF. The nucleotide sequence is TGTGCCGCCGGGCACGGGGGCGGGCACAAAGATACGCAGTACTTC.